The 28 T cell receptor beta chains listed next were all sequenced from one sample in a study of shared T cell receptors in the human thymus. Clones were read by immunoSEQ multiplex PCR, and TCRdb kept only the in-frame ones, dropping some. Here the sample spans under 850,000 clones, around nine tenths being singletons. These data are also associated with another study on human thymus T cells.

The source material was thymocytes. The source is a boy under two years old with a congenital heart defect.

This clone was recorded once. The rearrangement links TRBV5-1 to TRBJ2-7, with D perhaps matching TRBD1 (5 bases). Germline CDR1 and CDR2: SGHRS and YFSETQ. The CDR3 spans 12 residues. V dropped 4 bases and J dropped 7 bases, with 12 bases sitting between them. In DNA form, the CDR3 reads TGCGCCAGCAGCCATCCAGGGCTTGAGCAGTACTTC. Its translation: CASSHPGLEQYF.

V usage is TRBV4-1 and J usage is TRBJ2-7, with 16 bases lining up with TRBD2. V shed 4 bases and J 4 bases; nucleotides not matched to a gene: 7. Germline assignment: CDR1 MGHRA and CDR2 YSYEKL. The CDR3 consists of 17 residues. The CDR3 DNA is TGCGCCAGCAGCCGAGTGGGACTAGCGGGAGGGCAATACGAGCAGTACTTC. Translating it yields CASSRVGLAGGQYEQYF.

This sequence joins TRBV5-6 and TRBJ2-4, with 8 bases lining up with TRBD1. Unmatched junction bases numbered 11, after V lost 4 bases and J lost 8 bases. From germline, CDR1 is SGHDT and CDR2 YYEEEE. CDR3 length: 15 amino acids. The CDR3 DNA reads TGTGCCAGCAGCCACGGACAGGGCCGAAGTCACATTCAGTACTTC. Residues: CASSHGQGRSHIQYF.

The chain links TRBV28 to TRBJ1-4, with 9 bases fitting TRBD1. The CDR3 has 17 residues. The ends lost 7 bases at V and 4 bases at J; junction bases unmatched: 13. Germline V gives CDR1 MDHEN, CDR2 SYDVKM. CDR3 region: CASTGRQGGYGNEKLFF. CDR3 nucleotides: TGTGCCAGCACTGGCCGACAGGGGGGTTACGGTAATGAAAAACTGTTTTTT.

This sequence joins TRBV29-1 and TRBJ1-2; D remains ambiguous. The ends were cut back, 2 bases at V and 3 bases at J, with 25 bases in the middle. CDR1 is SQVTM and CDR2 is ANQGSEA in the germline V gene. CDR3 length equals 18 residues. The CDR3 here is CSVEPRVKTQNGDYGYTF. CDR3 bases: TGCAGCGTTGAACCTAGGGTGAAGACCCAAAACGGGGACTATGGCTACACCTTC.

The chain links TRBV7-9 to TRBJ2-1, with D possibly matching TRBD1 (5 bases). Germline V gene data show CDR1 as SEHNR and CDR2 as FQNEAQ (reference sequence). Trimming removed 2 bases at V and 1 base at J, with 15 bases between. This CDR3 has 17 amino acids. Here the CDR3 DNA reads TGTGCCAGCAGCTTATCGAAGGGGCTGGGATCCTACAATGAGCAGTTCTTC. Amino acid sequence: CASSLSKGLGSYNEQFF.

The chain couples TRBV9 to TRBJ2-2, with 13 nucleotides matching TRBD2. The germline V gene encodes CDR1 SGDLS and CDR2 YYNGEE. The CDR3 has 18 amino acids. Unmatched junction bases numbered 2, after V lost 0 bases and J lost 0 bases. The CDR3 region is CASSVGLAGGSNTGELFF. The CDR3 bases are TGTGCCAGCAGCGTAGGACTAGCGGGAGGATCGAACACCGGGGAGCTGTTTTTT.

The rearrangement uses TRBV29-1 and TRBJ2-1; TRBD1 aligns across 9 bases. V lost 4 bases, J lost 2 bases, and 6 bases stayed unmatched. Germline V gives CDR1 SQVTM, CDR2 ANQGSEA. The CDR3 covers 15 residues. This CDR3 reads CSVGIDRGTYNEQFF. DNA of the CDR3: TGCAGCGTTGGTATTGACAGGGGGACCTACAATGAGCAGTTCTTC.

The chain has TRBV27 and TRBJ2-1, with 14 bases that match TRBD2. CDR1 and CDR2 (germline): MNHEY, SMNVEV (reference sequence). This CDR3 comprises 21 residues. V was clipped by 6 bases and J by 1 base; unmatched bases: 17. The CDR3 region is CASRRVRRSTSGRGSYNEQFF. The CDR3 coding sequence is TGTGCCAGCAGGCGGGTCAGGCGGTCGACTAGCGGGAGGGGGTCCTACAATGAGCAGTTCTTC.

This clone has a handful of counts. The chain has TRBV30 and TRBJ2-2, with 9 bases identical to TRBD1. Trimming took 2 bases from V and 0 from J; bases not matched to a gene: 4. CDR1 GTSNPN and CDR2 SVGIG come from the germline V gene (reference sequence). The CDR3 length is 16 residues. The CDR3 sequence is CAWSWTGAANTGELFF. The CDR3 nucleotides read TGTGCCTGGAGTTGGACAGGGGCTGCGAACACCGGGGAGCTGTTTTTT.

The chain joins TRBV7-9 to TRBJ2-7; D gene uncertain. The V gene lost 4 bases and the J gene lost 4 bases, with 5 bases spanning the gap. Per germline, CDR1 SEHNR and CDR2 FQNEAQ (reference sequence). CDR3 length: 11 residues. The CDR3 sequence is CASSSPYEQYF. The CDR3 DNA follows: TGTGCCAGCAGCTCTCCGTACGAGCAGTACTTC.

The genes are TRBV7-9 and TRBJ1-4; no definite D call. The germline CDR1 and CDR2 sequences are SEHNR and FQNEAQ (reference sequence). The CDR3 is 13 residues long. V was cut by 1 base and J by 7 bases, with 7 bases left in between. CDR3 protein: CASSLEGVEKLFF. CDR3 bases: TGTGCCAGCAGCTTAGAGGGAGTTGAAAAACTGTTTTTT. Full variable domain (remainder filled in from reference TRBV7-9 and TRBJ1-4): DTGVSQNPRHKITKRGQNVTFRCDPISEHNRLYWYRQTLGQGPEFLTYFQNEAQLEKSRLLSDRFSAERPKGSFSTLEIQRTEQGDSAMYLCASSLEGVEKLFFGSGTQLSVL.

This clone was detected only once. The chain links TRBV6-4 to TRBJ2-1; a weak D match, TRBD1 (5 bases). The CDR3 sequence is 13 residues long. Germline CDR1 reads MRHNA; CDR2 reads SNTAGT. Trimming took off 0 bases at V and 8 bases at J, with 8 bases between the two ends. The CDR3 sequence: CASSDSGDDEQFF. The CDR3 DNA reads TGTGCCAGCAGTGACTCAGGGGATGATGAGCAGTTCTTC.

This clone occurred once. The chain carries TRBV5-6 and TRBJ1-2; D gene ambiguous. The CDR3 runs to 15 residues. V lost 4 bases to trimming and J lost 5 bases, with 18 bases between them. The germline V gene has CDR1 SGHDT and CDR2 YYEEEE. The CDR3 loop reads CASSRRKAGGYGYTF. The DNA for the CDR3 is TGTGCCAGCAGCCGAAGGAAGGCCGGAGGGTATGGCTACACCTTC. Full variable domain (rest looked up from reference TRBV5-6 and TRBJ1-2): DAGVTQSPTHLIKTRGQQVTLRCSPKSGHDTVSWYQQALGQGPQFIFQYYEEEERQRGNFPDRFSGHQFPNYSSELNVNALLLGDSALYLCASSRRKAGGYGYTFGSGTRLTVV.

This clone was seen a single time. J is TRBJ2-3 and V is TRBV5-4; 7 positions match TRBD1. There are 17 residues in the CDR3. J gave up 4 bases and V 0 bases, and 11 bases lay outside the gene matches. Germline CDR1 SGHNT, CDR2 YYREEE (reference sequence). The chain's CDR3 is CASSLDRGLGVPDTQYF. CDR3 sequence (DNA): TGTGCCAGCAGCTTGGACAGGGGCCTCGGGGTACCAGATACGCAGTATTTT.

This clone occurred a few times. CDR3 residues: CASSSRGRQYF. The CDR3 bases are TGTGCCAGCAGCTCACGCGGGCGGCAGTACTTC. The chain links TRBV11-2 to TRBJ2-7, with D possibly TRBD2 on 5 matching bases. Looked up from germline, CDR1 is SGHAT and CDR2 is FQNNGV. V lost 4 bases and J lost 9, with 10 bases in between. The CDR3 spans 11 residues. Based on the CDR3 plus reference TRBV11-2 and TRBJ2-7, the full variable domain is EAGVAQSPRYKIIEKRQSVAFWCNPISGHATLYWYQQILGQGPKLLIQFQNNGVVDDSQLPKDRFSAERLKGVDSTLKIQPAKLEDSAVYLCASSSRGRQYFGPGTRLTVT.

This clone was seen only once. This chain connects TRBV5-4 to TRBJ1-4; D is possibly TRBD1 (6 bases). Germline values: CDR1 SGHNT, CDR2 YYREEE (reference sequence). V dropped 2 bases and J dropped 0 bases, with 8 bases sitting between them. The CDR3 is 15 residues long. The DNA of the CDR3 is TGTGCCAGCAGCTTACAGGGTGCAACTAATGAAAAACTGTTTTTT. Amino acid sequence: CASSLQGATNEKLFF.

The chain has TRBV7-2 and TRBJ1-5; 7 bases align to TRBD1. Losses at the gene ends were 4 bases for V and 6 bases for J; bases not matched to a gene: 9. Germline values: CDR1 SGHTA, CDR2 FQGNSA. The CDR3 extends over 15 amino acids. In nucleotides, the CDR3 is TGTGCCAGCAGCTCCGACAGGGAATTAGGTCAGCCCCAGCATTTT. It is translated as CASSSDRELGQPQHF.

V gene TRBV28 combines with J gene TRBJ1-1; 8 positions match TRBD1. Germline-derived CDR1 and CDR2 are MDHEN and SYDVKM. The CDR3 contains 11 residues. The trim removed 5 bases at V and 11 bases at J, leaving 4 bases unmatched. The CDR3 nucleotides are TGTGCCAGCAGTCCGGACAGGGTGGCTTTCTTT. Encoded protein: CASSPDRVAFF.

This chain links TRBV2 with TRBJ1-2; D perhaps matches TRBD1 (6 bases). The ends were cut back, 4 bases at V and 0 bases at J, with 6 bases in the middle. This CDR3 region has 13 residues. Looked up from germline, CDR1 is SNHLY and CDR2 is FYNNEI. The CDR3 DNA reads TGTGCCAGCAGTGGGACAGCTAACTATGGCTACACCTTC. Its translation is CASSGTANYGYTF.

This chain's CDR3 is CATLNSLLGEQYF. The CDR3 region has the DNA TGTGCCACCCTTAACTCCTTGCTCGGCGAGCAGTACTTC. V and J are TRBV19 and TRBJ2-7; D gene ambiguous. Looked up from germline, CDR1 is LNHDA and CDR2 is SQIVND (reference sequence). V lost 10 bases and J 6 bases, leaving 19 bases between the germline ends. This CDR3 has 13 amino acids. Variable domain in full (rest from reference TRBV19 and TRBJ2-7): DGGITQSPKYLFRKEGQNVTLSCEQNLNHDAMYWYRQDPGQGLRLIYYSQIVNDFQKGDIAEGYSVSREKKESFPLTVTSAQKNPTAFYLCATLNSLLGEQYFGPGTRLTVT.

The CDR3 sequence: CASSPGGSGNTIYF. CDR3 bases: TGTGCCAGCAGTCCAGGGGGTTCTGGAAACACCATATATTTT. The chain couples TRBV27 to TRBJ1-3; 7 nucleotides match TRBD1. The CDR3 totals 14 residues. Trimming took 5 bases from V and 1 from J; bases not matched to a gene: 2. Germline assignment: CDR1 MNHEY and CDR2 SMNVEV (reference sequence).

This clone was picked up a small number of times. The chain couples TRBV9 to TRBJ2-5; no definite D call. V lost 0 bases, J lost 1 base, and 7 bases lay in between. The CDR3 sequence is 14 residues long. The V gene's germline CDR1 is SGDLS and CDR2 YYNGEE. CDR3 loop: CASSVGETQETQYF. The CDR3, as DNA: TGTGCCAGCAGCGTAGGAGAAACCCAAGAGACCCAGTACTTC.

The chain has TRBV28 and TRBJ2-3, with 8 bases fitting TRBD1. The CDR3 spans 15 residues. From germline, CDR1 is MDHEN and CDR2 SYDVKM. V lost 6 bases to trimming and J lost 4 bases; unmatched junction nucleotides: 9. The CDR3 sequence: CASSPPTGGADTQYF. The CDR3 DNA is TGTGCCAGCAGCCCCCCCACAGGGGGAGCAGATACGCAGTATTTT.

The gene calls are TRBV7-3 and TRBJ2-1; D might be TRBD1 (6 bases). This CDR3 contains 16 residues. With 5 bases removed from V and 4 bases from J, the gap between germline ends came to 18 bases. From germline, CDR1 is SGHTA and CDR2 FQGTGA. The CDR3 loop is CASSHPLDRQYNEQFF. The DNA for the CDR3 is TGTGCCAGCAGCCACCCTTTGGACAGACAGTACAATGAGCAGTTCTTC.

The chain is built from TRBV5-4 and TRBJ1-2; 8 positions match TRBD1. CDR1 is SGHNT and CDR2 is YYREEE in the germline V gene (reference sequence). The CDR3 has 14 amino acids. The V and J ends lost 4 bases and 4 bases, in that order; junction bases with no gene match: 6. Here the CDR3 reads CASSPRTGFYGYTF. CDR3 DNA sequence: TGTGCCAGCAGCCCCAGGACAGGGTTCTATGGCTACACCTTC.

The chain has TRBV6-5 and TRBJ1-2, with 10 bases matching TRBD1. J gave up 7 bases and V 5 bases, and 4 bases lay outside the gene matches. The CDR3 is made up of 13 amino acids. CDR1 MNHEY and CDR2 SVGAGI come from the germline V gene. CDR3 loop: CASSDRDRGGYTF. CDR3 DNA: TGTGCCAGCAGTGACCGGGACAGGGGTGGCTACACCTTC.

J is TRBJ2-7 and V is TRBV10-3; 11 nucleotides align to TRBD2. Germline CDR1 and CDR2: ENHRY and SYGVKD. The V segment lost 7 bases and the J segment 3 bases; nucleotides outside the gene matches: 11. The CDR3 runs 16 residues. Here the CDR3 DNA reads TGTGCCATCAATCGAACTAGCGGGAGAGGTAGCTACGAGCAGTACTTC. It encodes CAINRTSGRGSYEQYF.